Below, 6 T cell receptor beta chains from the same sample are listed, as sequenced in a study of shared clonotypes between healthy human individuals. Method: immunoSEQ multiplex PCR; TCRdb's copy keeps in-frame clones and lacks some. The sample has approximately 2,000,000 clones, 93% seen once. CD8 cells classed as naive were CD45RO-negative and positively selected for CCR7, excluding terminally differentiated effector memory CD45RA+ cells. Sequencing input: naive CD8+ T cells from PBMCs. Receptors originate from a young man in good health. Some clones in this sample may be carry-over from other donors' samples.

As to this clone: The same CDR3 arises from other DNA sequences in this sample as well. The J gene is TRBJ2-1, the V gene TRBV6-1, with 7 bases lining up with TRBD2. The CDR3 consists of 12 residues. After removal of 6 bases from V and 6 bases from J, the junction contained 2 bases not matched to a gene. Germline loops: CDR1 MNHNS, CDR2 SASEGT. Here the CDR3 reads CASRTGGNEQFF. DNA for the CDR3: TGTGCCAGCAGGACGGGGGGCAATGAGCAGTTCTTC.

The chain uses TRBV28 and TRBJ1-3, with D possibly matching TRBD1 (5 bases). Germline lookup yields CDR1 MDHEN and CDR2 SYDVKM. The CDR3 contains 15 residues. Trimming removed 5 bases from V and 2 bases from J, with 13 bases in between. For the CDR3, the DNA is TGTGCCAGCAGTGCATACTCAGGGACTGGAAACACCATATATTTT. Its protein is CASSAYSGTGNTIYF.

CDR3 in DNA: TGTGCCAGCAGTGACGTGGACAGGGCAAACTATGGCTACACCTTC. Residues: CASSDVDRANYGYTF. The chain combines TRBV25-1 with TRBJ1-2, with 8 bases that match TRBD1. J gave up 2 bases and V 3 bases, and 5 bases lay outside the gene matches. The CDR3 runs 15 residues. The germline V gene has CDR1 MGHDK and CDR2 SYGVNS.

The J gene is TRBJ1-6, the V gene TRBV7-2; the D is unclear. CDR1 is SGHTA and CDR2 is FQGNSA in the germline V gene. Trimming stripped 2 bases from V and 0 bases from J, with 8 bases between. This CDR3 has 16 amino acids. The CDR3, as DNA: TGTGCCAGCAGCTTATACAGCTTCTCCTATAATTCACCCCTCCACTTT. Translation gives CASSLYSFSYNSPLHF.

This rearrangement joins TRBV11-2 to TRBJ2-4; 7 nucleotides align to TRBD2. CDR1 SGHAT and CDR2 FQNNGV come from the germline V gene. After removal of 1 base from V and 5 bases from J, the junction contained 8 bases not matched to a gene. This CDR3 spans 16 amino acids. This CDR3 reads CASSLAYRLAENIQYF. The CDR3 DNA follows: TGTGCCAGCAGCTTAGCGTATCGCCTAGCGGAAAACATTCAGTACTTC.

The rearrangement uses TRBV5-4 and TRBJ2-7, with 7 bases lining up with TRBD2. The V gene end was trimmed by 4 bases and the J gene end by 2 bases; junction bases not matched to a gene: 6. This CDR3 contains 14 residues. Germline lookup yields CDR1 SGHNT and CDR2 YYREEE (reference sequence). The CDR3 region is CASSRGSVTYEQYF. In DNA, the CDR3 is TGTGCCAGCAGCCGCGGGAGTGTGACCTACGAGCAGTACTTC.